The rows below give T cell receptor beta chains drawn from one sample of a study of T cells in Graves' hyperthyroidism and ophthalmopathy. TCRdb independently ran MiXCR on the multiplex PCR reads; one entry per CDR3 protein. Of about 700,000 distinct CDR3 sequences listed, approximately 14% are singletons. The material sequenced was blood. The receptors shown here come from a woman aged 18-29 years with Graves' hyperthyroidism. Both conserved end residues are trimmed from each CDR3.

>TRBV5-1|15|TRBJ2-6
ASSGRVSFSGANVLT
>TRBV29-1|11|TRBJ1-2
SVVGHGRYGYT
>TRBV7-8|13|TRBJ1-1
ASSAGQGAGTEAF
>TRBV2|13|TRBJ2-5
ASSESPGTSTTQY
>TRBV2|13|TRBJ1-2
ASSSNRGTNYGYT
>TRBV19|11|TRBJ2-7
ASSMASGSEQY
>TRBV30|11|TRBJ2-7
AFRGRGLWEQY
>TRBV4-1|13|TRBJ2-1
ASSPHMRDPNEQF
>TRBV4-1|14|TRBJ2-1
ASSQVLAGGTNEQF
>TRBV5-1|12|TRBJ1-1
ASSLRGENTEAF
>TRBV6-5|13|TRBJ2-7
ASSYLSGPSYEQY
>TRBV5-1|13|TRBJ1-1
ASSLLPGSNTEAF
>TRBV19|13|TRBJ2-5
ASSLTGSLQETQY
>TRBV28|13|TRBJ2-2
ASTLAGMNTGELF
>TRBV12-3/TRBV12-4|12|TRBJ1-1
ASIKRGVNTEAF
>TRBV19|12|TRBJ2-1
ASSILAGVGEQF
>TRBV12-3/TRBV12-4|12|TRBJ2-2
ASTRTTNTGELF
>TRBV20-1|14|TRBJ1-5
SARGGTLYSNQPQH
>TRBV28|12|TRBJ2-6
ASRGGAGANVLT
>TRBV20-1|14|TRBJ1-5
SATPRTVRSNQPQH
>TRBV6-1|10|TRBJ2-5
ASRSTRETQY
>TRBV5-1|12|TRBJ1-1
ASSWDTSNTEAF
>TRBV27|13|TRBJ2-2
ASSLGQPNTGELF
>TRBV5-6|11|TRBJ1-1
ASSPLYGTEAF
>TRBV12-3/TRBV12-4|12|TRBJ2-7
ASSYTGGAAEQY
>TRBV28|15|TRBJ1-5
ASSLYGDRVSGQPQH
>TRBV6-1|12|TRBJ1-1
ASSPYRGSTEAF
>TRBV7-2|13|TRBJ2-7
ASSLALAGVNEQY
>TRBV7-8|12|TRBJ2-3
ASSPRIGADTQY
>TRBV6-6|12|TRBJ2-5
ASSYSQGAETQY
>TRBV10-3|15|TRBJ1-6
ATRGGPRSSYNSPLH
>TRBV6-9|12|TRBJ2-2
ASSYPSATGELF
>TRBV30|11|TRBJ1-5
AWSVRLNQPQH
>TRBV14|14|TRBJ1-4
ASSQGLPGTNEKLF
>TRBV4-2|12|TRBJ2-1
ASSRPGTNNEQF
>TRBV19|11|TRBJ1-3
ATSDRVGNTIY
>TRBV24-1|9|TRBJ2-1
ATSDFDEQF
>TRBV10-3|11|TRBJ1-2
AISTGEDYGYT
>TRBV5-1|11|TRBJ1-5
ASSWTGGQPQH
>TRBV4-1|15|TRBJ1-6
ASSQEDFGTGGSPLH
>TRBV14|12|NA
ASSQVTSYNEQY
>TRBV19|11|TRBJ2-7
ASSIGESYEQY
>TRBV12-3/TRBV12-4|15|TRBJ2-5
ASSFGSRLADPETQY
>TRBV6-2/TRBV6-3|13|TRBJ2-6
ASSPPFSGANVLT
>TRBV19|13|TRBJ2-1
ASSSGTGAKNEQF
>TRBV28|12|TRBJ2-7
ASRWTSGSYEQY
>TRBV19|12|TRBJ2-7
ASQGRGPPNEQY
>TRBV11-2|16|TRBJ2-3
ASSSKLAGIEGPDTQY
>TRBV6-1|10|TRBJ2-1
ASGDSNNEQF
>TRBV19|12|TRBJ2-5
ASGSGRDQETQY
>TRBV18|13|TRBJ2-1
ASSRNRGENNEQF
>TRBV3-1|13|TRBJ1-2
ASSQKGKINYGYT
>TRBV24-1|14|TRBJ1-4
ATSDRRTGLEEKLF
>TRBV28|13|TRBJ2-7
ASRSGTADNYEQY
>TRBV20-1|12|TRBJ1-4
SARAGTGNEKLF
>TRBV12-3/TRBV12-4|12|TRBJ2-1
ASSRNTGTNEQF
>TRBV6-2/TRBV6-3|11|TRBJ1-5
ASSYSDNQPQH